These 19 T cell receptor beta chains were all obtained from the same sample, sequenced in a study of cytomegalovirus exposure and HLA in healthy donors (dated by TCRdb to between 2016 and 2019). Receptors were amplified or captured by the immunoSEQ multiplex PCR assay. The multiplex PCR relied on a mix of 60 forward primers for TCR Vbeta segments and 13 reverse primers for TCR Jbeta segments. The clones in this table, taken by TCRdb from immuneACCESS, are in-frame only. Not every clone is retained; where verified, under half of the shortfall comes from an unresolved V gene, and the cause of the rest is unknown. The sample yields some 140,000 clones; around 80% were counted once. The ten largest clones add up to 5% to 8.5% of the sample. Sequenced: PBMCs. The receptors were gathered from a man aged 35 to 55 in good health and CMV-seropositive.

The chain carries TRBV5-4 and TRBJ2-5, with TRBD1 matching over 10 bases. The J segment lost 5 bases and the V segment lost 3 bases, leaving 7 bases of the junction unmatched. Germline V gene lookup returns CDR1 SGHNT and CDR2 YYREEE (reference sequence). This CDR3 has 15 amino acids. CDR3 sequence: CASSSGQGDRETQYF. The CDR3 bases are TGTGCCAGCAGCTCTGGACAGGGGGATAGGGAGACCCAGTACTTC.

The V and J genes are TRBV15 and TRBJ1-4; D may be TRBD1 (5 bases). This CDR3 has 14 amino acids. With 0 bases removed from V and 7 bases from J, the gap between germline ends came to 9 bases. Germline-derived CDR1 and CDR2 are LNHNV and YYDKDF (reference sequence). The DNA for the CDR3 is TGTGCCACCAGCAGAGATCGCAGGGCTGAAAAACTGTTTTTT. Translating it yields CATSRDRRAEKLFF.

The V call is TRBV27, the J call TRBJ2-1, with 9 positions matching TRBD1. Losses at the gene ends were 3 bases for V and 4 bases for J; bases not matched to a gene: 7. The CDR3 length is 16 residues. Looked up from germline, CDR1 is MNHEY and CDR2 is SMNVEV (reference sequence). In nucleotides, the CDR3 is TGTGCCAGCAGTTTGTTACAGGGGGCGCGTTACAATGAGCAGTTCTTC. The encoded protein is CASSLLQGARYNEQFF.

The V gene is TRBV20-1, the J gene TRBJ2-5; possibly TRBD1 for D (5 bases). The germline V gene encodes CDR1 DFQATT and CDR2 SNEGSKA (reference sequence). V gave up 5 bases and J gave up 7 bases, with 11 bases separating them. This CDR3 is built from 11 residues. The CDR3 sequence is CSALDTGTQYF. DNA for the CDR3: TGCAGTGCTCTGGACACAGGGACCCAGTACTTC.

On this clone: Relative to the germline gene, one junction end is altered; a read error may explain this. J is TRBJ2-7 and V is TRBV7-7; D remains ambiguous. The CDR3 length is 13 residues. Per germline, CDR1 SSHAT and CDR2 FNYEAQ (reference sequence). CDR3 amino acids: CASSLSAGYEQYF. CDR3 nucleotides: TGTGCTAGCAGCTTATCGGCAGGCTACGAGCAGTACTTC.

This clone was recorded once. This rearrangement joins TRBV5-1 to TRBJ2-1; D is possibly TRBD2 (6 bases). CDR1 is SGHRS and CDR2 is YFSETQ in the germline V gene. V lost 4 bases and J lost 2, with 10 bases in between. This CDR3 spans 14 amino acids. This CDR3 reads CASSLSGTYNEQFF. The CDR3 bases are TGCGCCAGCAGCCTTAGCGGTACCTACAATGAGCAGTTCTTC.

The chain links TRBV5-1 to TRBJ2-7, with 8 bases that match TRBD1. V shed 4 bases, J shed 0 bases, and the junction held 3 bases outside the gene matches. The CDR3 runs 14 residues. CDR1 and CDR2 from the germline V gene are SGHRS and YFSETQ. CDR3 sequence: CASSDRGLSYEQYF. The CDR3 coding sequence is TGCGCCAGCAGCGACAGGGGCCTCTCCTACGAGCAGTACTTC.

This chain connects TRBV19 to TRBJ1-2, with D tentatively TRBD1 (5 bases). Germline CDR1 reads LNHDA; CDR2 reads SQIVND (reference sequence). This CDR3 has 15 amino acids. Trimming cost V 0 bases and J 3 bases, with 11 bases left between them. CDR3 nucleotides: TGTGCCAGTAGTATAGATCTATCCAGGGACTATGGCTACACCTTC. Protein product: CASSIDLSRDYGYTF.

The CDR3 nucleotides are TGTGCCAGCAGCCCAAGCGGACGGGCGAGCTCCTACGAGCAGTACTTC. Its translation: CASSPSGRASSYEQYF. The chain combines TRBV7-8 with TRBJ2-7; tentatively, D is TRBD2 (5 bases). Germline V CDR1 and CDR2: SGHVS, FQNEAQ. V shed 5 bases and J shed 0 bases, with 17 bases lying between them. This CDR3 region has 16 residues.

The rearrangement joins TRBV14 to TRBJ2-5, with 11 bases matching TRBD1. From germline, CDR1 is SGHDN and CDR2 FVKESK. The V gene end was trimmed by 4 bases and the J gene end by 7 bases; junction bases not matched to a gene: 5. The CDR3 has 14 residues. The CDR3 region has the DNA TGTGCCAGCAGCCGGGACAGGGGGAAAGGGACCCAGTACTTC. Translating it yields CASSRDRGKGTQYF.

The rearrangement links TRBV19 to TRBJ1-1, with a tentative D call TRBD1 (5 bases). Trimming removed 3 bases at V and 0 bases at J, with 5 bases between. This CDR3 region has 13 residues. Germline assignment: CDR1 LNHDA and CDR2 SQIVND (reference sequence). CDR3 sequence (DNA): TGTGCCAGTAGTATCAGGGTGAACACTGAAGCTTTCTTT. It encodes CASSIRVNTEAFF.

The CDR3 nucleotides read TGTGCCAGCAGCTCAAGACTAGCGGGGGGCACAGATACGCAGTATTTT. This encodes CASSSRLAGGTDTQYF. The chain joins TRBV13 to TRBJ2-3; 12 positions match TRBD2. The CDR3 is 16 residues long. The J segment lost 1 base and the V segment lost 4 bases, leaving 3 bases of the junction unmatched. Germline-derived CDR1 and CDR2 are PRHDT and FYEKMQ (reference sequence).

The genes are TRBV9 and TRBJ1-1, with D possibly being TRBD1 (6 bases). The CDR3 consists of 13 residues. V dropped 4 bases and J dropped 6 bases, with 13 bases sitting between them. CDR1 is SGDLS and CDR2 is YYNGEE in the germline V gene. In nucleotides, the CDR3 is TGTGCCAGCAGCCTTGCTGGGGGCCCTGAAGCTTTCTTT. It specifies CASSLAGGPEAFF.

V and J are TRBV5-4 and TRBJ2-1, with 7 bases fitting TRBD2. With V trimmed by 6 bases and J by 16 bases, 13 bases remained unmatched. This CDR3 contains 12 residues. CDR1 is SGHNT and CDR2 is YYREEE in the germline V gene (reference sequence). The CDR3 region has the DNA TGTGCCAGCACTCAAGGGGCGGGAGTCCCTTTCTTC. Translating it yields CASTQGAGVPFF.

This chain uses TRBV5-4 with TRBJ2-3, with TRBD2 matching 8 bases. CDR3 length: 15 amino acids. With 2 bases clipped from V and 1 base from J, the junction kept 3 bases outside the gene matches. Germline V gives CDR1 SGHNT, CDR2 YYREEE (reference sequence). The CDR3 DNA sequence: TGTGCCAGCAGCTTAGCGGGAGCGGGCACAGATACGCAGTATTTT. It is translated as CASSLAGAGTDTQYF.

The chain couples TRBV7-6 to TRBJ2-5; 7 bases fit TRBD2. The J call may not be correct, given that the DNA end is closer to TRBJ2-7. CDR3 length equals 16 residues. Looked up from germline, CDR1 is SGHVS and CDR2 is FNYEAQ. CDR3: CASSLEGGPGPYEQYF. The CDR3, as DNA: TGTGCCAGCAGCTTAGAGGGAGGGCCAGGACCCTACGAGCAGTACTTC.

This clone has only one observation. This chain joins TRBV5-1 and TRBJ2-2; perhaps TRBD2 as D (6 bases). The CDR3 covers 14 residues. V shed 9 bases and J shed 1 base, with 13 bases lying between them. CDR1 SGHRS and CDR2 YFSETQ come from the germline V gene. CDR3 protein: CAKGGVGNTGELFF. The CDR3 DNA reads as TGCGCCAAGGGAGGCGTGGGGAACACCGGGGAGCTGTTTTTT.

The CDR3 nucleotides are TGTGCCAGCAGCAAGAGGGATAACAGGGGTTCCGGAGAGACCCAGTACTTC. This sequence encodes CASSKRDNRGSGETQYF. The chain links TRBV7-9 to TRBJ2-5, with 7 bases lining up with TRBD1. Germline values: CDR1 SEHNR, CDR2 FQNEAQ (reference sequence). The CDR3 is 17 amino acids. V gave up 5 bases and J gave up 4 bases; unmatched junction bases: 16.

The chain carries TRBV2 and TRBJ1-4; TRBD1 might be the D (5 bases). V dropped 6 bases and J dropped 3 bases, with 14 bases sitting between them. The CDR3 covers 15 residues. CDR1 is SNHLY and CDR2 is FYNNEI in the germline V gene. CDR3 in DNA: TGTGCCAGCAGCGTCTCAGGGTTACCTAATGAAAAACTGTTTTTT. The encoded protein is CASSVSGLPNEKLFF. The entire variable domain, with the rest obtained from reference TRBV2 and TRBJ1-4, is as follows: EPEVTQTPSHQVTQMGQEVILRCVPISNHLYFYWYRQILGQKVEFLVSFYNNEISEKSEIFDDQFSVERPDGSNFTLKIRSTKLEDSAMYFCASSVSGLPNEKLFFGSGTQLSVL.